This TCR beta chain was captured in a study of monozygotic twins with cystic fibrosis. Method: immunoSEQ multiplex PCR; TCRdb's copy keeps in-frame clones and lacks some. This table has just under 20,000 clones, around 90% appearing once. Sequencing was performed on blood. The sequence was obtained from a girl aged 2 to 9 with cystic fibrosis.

The chain's CDR3 is CASSFGVRQFF. DNA of the CDR3: TGTGCCAGCAGTTTTGGGGTCCGCCAGTTCTTC. The chain has TRBV27 and TRBJ2-1; D not certain. There are 11 residues in the CDR3. V was trimmed by 3 bases and J by 13 bases, leaving 10 bases between them. In germline, CDR1 is MNHEY, CDR2 SMNVEV (reference sequence).